Listed below are T cell receptor beta chains from one sample, sequenced in a study of T cells after yellow fever vaccination. TCRdb re-called the 5' RACE reads with MiXCR, one entry per CDR3 protein. The sample consists of under 300,000 distinct CDR3 sequences, roughly 6.2% of them appearing once. Sequences were derived from CD4+ T cells sorted from PBMCs, sampled on the day of the yellow fever booster vaccination. Receptors originate from a man aged 25 to 45 who received the YFV17D yellow fever vaccine. CDR3s include the opening cysteine and the closing phenylalanine or tryptophan. D genes are given only for firm matches. The size entry is marked missing in some rows and otherwise reads once, few, many or a size class.

clone_size,v_call,d_call,j_call,cdr3_aa,cdr3_nt
few,TRBV20-1,.,TRBJ2-1,CSASEPGTYNEQFF,TGCAGTGCTAGCGAACCGGGAACCTACAATGAGCAGTTCTTC
.,TRBV9,.,TRBJ2-4,CASSDPKTVIQYF,TGTGCCAGCAGCGACCCTAAGACGGTCATTCAGTACTTC
.,TRBV6-2/TRBV6-3,.,TRBJ2-7,CASRLGALRQASDEQYF,TGTGCCAGCAGGTTAGGAGCGCTCCGCCAGGCCAGCGACGAGCAGTACTTC
.,TRBV7-2,.,TRBJ2-3,CASSSDGYTQYF,TGTGCCAGCAGCTCGGACGGTTATACGCAGTATTTT
.,TRBV12-3/TRBV12-4,.,TRBJ2-5,CASSLIPGGFETQYF,TGTGCCAGCAGTTTAATACCGGGTGGTTTTGAGACCCAGTACTTC
few,TRBV24-1,.,TRBJ2-1,CATSVIGGKGNEQFF,TGTGCCACCAGTGTTATTGGCGGTAAGGGAAATGAGCAGTTCTTC
few,TRBV5-1,.,TRBJ2-1,CASTFGGWENNEQFF,TGCGCCAGCACTTTCGGTGGCTGGGAAAACAATGAGCAGTTCTTC
many,TRBV5-1,.,TRBJ2-7,CASSSSIGVGYEQYF,TGCGCCAGCAGCTCCTCGATAGGTGTCGGCTACGAGCAGTACTTC
.,TRBV7-2,.,TRBJ1-1,CASSYGHLNTEAFF,TGTGCCAGCAGCTACGGACACCTGAACACTGAAGCTTTCTTT
few,TRBV6-1,.,TRBJ2-7,CASLSESSYEQYF,TGTGCCAGTCTGTCCGAAAGCTCCTACGAGCAGTACTTC
many,TRBV20-1,.,TRBJ2-3,CSARGEGVTDTQYF,TGCAGTGCTAGGGGGGAGGGGGTCACAGATACGCAGTATTTT
.,TRBV5-1,.,TRBJ2-1,CASSPGIYNEQFF,TGCGCCAGCAGCCCCGGGATCTACAATGAGCAGTTCTTC
few,TRBV5-1,.,TRBJ2-7,CASAGGQGHEQYF,TGCGCCAGCGCAGGCGGCCAGGGGCACGAGCAGTACTTC
.,TRBV4-3,.,TRBJ1-2,CASSQVLGYGYTF,TGCGCCAGCAGCCAAGTGCTAGGCTATGGCTACACCTTC
.,TRBV12-3/TRBV12-4,TRBD1,TRBJ2-5,CASSTGQGAGETQYF,TGTGCCAGCAGTACGGGACAGGGGGCAGGAGAGACCCAGTACTTC
.,TRBV28,.,TRBJ2-7,CASSFLVTYEQYF,TGTGCCAGCAGTTTTCTCGTGACCTACGAGCAGTACTTC
many,TRBV28,.,TRBJ2-5,CASSPSGGETQYF,TGTGCCAGCAGTCCCTCCGGGGGTGAGACCCAGTACTTC
.,TRBV4-3,.,TRBJ2-6,CASSQDRGANVLTF,TGCGCCAGCAGCCAAGATCGGGGGGCCAACGTCCTGACTTTC
many,TRBV24-1,.,TRBJ2-1,CATSDWGEQFF,TGTGCCACCAGTGATTGGGGTGAGCAGTTCTTC
.,TRBV5-4,.,TRBJ2-7,CASRLGAGQQQYF,TGTGCCAGCAGACTCGGGGCAGGCCAGCAGCAGTACTTC
many,TRBV7-2,TRBD1,TRBJ2-7,CASSLNRDRTF,TGTGCCAGCAGCTTGAACCGGGACAGAACCTTC
many,TRBV9,.,TRBJ2-3,CASSAPGTDTQYF,TGTGCCAGCAGTGCTCCCGGCACAGATACGCAGTATTTT
.,TRBV5-1,TRBD2,TRBJ2-3,CASSLGLAGDRDTQYF,TGCGCCAGCAGCCTCGGACTAGCGGGAGATAGAGATACGCAGTATTTT
.,TRBV7-9,.,TRBJ2-3,CASSWLADTQYF,TGTGCCAGCAGCTGGTTAGCGGATACGCAGTATTTT
few,TRBV7-8,TRBD1,TRBJ2-7,CASSLGGTGDEQYF,TGTGCCAGCAGCTTAGGAGGGACAGGGGACGAGCAGTACTTC
few,TRBV19,TRBD1,TRBJ2-4,CATRLGTGGINIQYF,TGTGCCACCAGACTTGGGACAGGGGGCATAAACATTCAGTACTTC
.,TRBV7-2,.,TRBJ2-1,CASSLGGALAYNEQFF,TGTGCCAGCAGCTTAGGTGGGGCTCTCGCCTACAATGAGCAGTTCTTC
few,TRBV28,.,TRBJ1-1,CASSLPGWGRNTEAFF,TGTGCCAGCAGTTTACCCGGGTGGGGGCGGAACACTGAAGCTTTCTTT
few,TRBV20-1,TRBD2,TRBJ2-3,CSARDPRRAGIADTQYF,TGCAGTGCTAGAGATCCCCGGAGAGCGGGAATCGCAGATACGCAGTATTTT
.,TRBV7-2,.,TRBJ1-2,CASSLEPGFSYTF,TGTGCCAGCAGCTTAGAGCCAGGGTTTAGCTACACCTTC
.,TRBV5-4,.,TRBJ2-1,CASNGGGGYNEQFF,TGTGCCAGCAACGGTGGAGGGGGCTACAATGAGCAGTTCTTC
few,TRBV20-1,.,TRBJ1-2,CSASGLANYGYTF,TGCAGTGCTAGTGGCCTTGCTAACTATGGCTACACCTTC
few,TRBV28,TRBD2,TRBJ2-7,CASSQGRVEQYF,TGTGCCAGCAGTCAAGGGAGGGTCGAGCAGTACTTC
.,TRBV6-2/TRBV6-3,TRBD1,TRBJ1-1,CARTATGDTEAFF,TGTGCCAGGACCGCGACAGGGGACACTGAAGCTTTCTTT
many,TRBV28,TRBD1,TRBJ2-5,CASNERGQNQETQYF,TGTGCCAGCAACGAGAGGGGACAGAACCAAGAGACCCAGTACTTC
.,TRBV6-2/TRBV6-3,.,TRBJ1-1,CASSSLKGGGWNTEAFF,TGTGCCAGCAGTTCTCTAAAGGGTGGCGGGTGGAACACTGAAGCTTTCTTT
few,TRBV24-1,.,TRBJ2-3,CATSGGPQYDTQYF,TGTGCCACCAGTGGGGGACCCCAATACGATACGCAGTATTTT
many,TRBV7-2,.,TRBJ1-1,CASSLEGPGEAFF,TGTGCCAGCAGCTTAGAAGGGCCCGGTGAAGCTTTCTTT
few,TRBV20-1,TRBD2,TRBJ2-7,CSASQGSGTYEQYF,TGCAGTGCTAGCCAAGGTAGCGGGACATACGAGCAGTACTTC
many,TRBV5-1,.,TRBJ2-5,CASSLTGPGGETQYF,TGCGCCAGCAGCCTAACAGGCCCTGGTGGAGAGACCCAGTACTTC
few,TRBV11-2,TRBD2,TRBJ2-3,CASSLGPTSGRPTDTQYF,TGTGCCAGCAGCTTAGGCCCGACTAGCGGGAGGCCCACAGATACGCAGTATTTT
few,TRBV11-2,.,TRBJ2-3,CASSNTARTDTQYF,TGTGCCAGCAGCAATACAGCACGCACAGATACGCAGTATTTT
few,TRBV20-1,.,TRBJ1-5,CSASVTGYSNQPQHF,TGCAGTGCTAGCGTGACAGGCTATAGCAATCAGCCCCAGCATTTT
few,TRBV11-2,.,TRBJ2-1,CASRSSRGYSSSYNEQFF,TGTGCCAGCAGGTCATCCCGTGGTTACTCTAGCTCCTACAATGAGCAGTTCTTC
few,TRBV3-1,.,TRBJ1-2,CASSQEDRGPWGYGYTF,TGTGCCAGCAGCCAAGAGGATAGGGGCCCTTGGGGCTATGGCTACACCTTC
few,TRBV5-1,.,TRBJ2-7,CASSAGTRTYEQYF,TGCGCCAGCAGCGCCGGGACTCGTACCTACGAGCAGTACTTC
.,TRBV6-1,TRBD1,TRBJ2-2,CASRMTGGAVGELFF,TGTGCCAGCAGGATGACAGGGGGCGCCGTCGGGGAGCTGTTTTTT
.,TRBV20-1,TRBD2,TRBJ2-3,CSAKIGAGADTQYF,TGCAGTGCAAAAATCGGGGCGGGGGCAGATACGCAGTATTTT
.,TRBV3-1,.,TRBJ2-7,CAGSQSSYEQYF,TGTGCCGGCAGCCAGTCCTCCTACGAGCAGTACTTC
.,TRBV15,TRBD2,TRBJ2-7,CATSELAAGERYEQYF,TGTGCCACCAGCGAACTAGCTGCGGGAGAAAGGTACGAGCAGTACTTC
many,TRBV18,.,TRBJ2-5,CASSPAGETQYF,TGTGCCAGCTCACCTGCGGGAGAGACCCAGTACTTC
many,TRBV5-6,.,TRBJ2-7,CASSGVFNYEQYF,TGTGCCAGCAGCGGTGTCTTTAACTACGAGCAGTACTTC